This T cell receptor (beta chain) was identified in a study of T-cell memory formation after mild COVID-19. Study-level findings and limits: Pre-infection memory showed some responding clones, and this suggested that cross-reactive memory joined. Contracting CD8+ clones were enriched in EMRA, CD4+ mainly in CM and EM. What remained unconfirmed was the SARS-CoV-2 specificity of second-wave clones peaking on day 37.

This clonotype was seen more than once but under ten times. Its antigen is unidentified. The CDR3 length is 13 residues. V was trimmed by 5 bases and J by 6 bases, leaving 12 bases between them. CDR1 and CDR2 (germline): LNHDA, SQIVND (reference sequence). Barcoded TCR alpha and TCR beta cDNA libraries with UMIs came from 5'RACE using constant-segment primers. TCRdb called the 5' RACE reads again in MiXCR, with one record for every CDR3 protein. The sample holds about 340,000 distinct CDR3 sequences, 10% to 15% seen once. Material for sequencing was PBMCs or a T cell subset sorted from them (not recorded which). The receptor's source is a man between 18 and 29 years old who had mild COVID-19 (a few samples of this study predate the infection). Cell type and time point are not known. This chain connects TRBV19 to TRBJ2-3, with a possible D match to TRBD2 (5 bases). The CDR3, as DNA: TGTGCCAGTAGTCTACGAGGGTCCGATACGCAGTATTTT. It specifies CASSLRGSDTQYF.